The present T cell receptor beta chain was sequenced within a study of early T cells in non-severe SARS-CoV-2 infection. Study as a whole: RNA in bulk from unsorted whole blood was sequenced, and chains were unpaired.

Researchers tagged individual cDNA molecules with unique molecular identifiers. MiXCR, applied by TCRdb to the 5' RACE reads, yields one record per CDR3 protein. The sample gives about 69,000 distinct CDR3 sequences, approximately 9.5% of which show up once; 4.5% to 6.5% is in the top ten. Comments on this clonotype: Its cognate antigen is unknown.

Study-wide results and caveats: Private and CD4 specificities were missed by VDJdb matching, which favored anti-spike CD8 responses.

The receptor comes from an adult who was a healthcare worker with PCR-confirmed SARS-CoV-2 infection or an uninfected control (not recorded which). What was sequenced was whole blood.

CDR3 sequence (DNA): TGTGCCAGCAGCTTGGACCCAGGGGGCACCTACGAGCAGTACTTC. It translates to CASSLDPGGTYEQYF. The chain employs TRBV5-5 and TRBJ2-7; 8 nucleotides line up with TRBD1. Germline V gene data show CDR1 as SGHKS and CDR2 as YYEKEE (reference sequence). The CDR3 is 15 amino acids. V lost 0 bases, J lost 2 bases, and 4 bases stayed unmatched. Filled out from reference TRBV5-5 and TRBJ2-7, the complete variable domain reads DAGVTQSPTHLIKTRGQQVTLRCSPISGHKSVSWYQQVLGQGPQFIFQYYEKEERGRGNFPDRFSARQFPNYSSELNVNALLLGDSALYLCASSLDPGGTYEQYFGPGTRLTVT.